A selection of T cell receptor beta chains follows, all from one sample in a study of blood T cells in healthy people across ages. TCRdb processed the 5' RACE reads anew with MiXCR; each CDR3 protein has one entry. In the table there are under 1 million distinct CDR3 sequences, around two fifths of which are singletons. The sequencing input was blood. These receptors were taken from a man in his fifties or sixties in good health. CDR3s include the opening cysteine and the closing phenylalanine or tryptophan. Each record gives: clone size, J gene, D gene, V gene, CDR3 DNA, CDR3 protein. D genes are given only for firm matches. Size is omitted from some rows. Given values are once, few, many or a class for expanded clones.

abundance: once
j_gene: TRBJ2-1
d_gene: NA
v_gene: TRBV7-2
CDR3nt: TGTGCCAGCAGCTTAGGGGCTCGGGGCAATGAGCAGTTCTTC
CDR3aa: CASSLGARGNEQFF

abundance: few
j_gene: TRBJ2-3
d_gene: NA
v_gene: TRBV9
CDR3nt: TGTGCCAGCAGCGTAGCAGCGGTCACAGATACGCAGTATTTT
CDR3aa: CASSVAAVTDTQYF

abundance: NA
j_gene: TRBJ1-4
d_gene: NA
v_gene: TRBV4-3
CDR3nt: TGCGCCAGCAGCCAAGATCCGATCCTCGAGGGTTCGGGTGAAAAACTGTTTTTT
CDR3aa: CASSQDPILEGSGEKLFF

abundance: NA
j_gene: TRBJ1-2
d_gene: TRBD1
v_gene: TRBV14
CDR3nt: TGTGCCAGCAGCCAACCGGGACAGGGCCCCGGCTACACCTTC
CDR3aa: CASSQPGQGPGYTF

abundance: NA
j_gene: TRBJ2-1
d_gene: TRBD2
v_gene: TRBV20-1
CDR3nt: TGCAGTGCGGGACTAGCGGGGGGTTACTCCTACAATGAGCAGTTCTTC
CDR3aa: CSAGLAGGYSYNEQFF

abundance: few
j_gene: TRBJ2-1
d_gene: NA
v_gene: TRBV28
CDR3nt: TGTGCCAGCAGGCGTACTTACAGGGACGGGCAGTTCTTC
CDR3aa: CASRRTYRDGQFF

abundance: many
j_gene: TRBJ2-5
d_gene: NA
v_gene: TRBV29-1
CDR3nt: TGCAGCGTTGGGGGCACAGGGCAAGAGACCCAGTACTTC
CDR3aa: CSVGGTGQETQYF

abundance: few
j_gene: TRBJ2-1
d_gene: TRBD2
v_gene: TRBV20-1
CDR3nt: TGCAGTGCTAGAGATCGTCTAGCGGGGCTTAGCTCCTACAATGAGCAGTTCTTC
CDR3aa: CSARDRLAGLSSYNEQFF

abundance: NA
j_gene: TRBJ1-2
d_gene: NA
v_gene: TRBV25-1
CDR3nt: TGTGCCAGCAGTGAATATAGGGACATGGAGAGTCATGGCTACACCTTC
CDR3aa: CASSEYRDMESHGYTF

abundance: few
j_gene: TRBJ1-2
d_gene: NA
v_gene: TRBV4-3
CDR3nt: TGCGCCAGCAGCCCCGAGGGTGGGGAGGTCCGCCTAGGCTATGGCTACACCTTC
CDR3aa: CASSPEGGEVRLGYGYTF

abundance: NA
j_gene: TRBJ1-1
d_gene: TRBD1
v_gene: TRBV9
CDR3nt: TGTGCCAGCAGCGGTGACAGGGGATCAGTCGGCACTGAAGCTTTCTTT
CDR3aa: CASSGDRGSVGTEAFF

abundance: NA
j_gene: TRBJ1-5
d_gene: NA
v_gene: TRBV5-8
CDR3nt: TGTGCCAGCAGCTTGGGGGAAAAGATGCCCCAGCATTTT
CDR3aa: CASSLGEKMPQHF

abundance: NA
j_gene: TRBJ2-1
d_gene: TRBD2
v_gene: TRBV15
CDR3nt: TGTGCCACCAGCAGAGAGCTTCGGCAGCGGGGTATGGATGAGCAGTTCTTC
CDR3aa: CATSRELRQRGMDEQFF

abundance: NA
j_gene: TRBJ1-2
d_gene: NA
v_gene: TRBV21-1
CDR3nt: TGTGCCAGCAGCGCTTGGACAGGAAAAAGACCGATGGGCCAGGGCGGCGATGGCTACACCTTC
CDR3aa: CASSAWTGKRPMGQGGDGYTF

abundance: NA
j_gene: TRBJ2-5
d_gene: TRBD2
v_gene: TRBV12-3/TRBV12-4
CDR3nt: TGTGCCAGCAGTCAAACTAGCGGGGGACAAGAGACCCAGTACTTC
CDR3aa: CASSQTSGGQETQYF